This paragraph reports one TCR beta chain. Germline is not matched at one junction end, which may reflect a read error. This entry is derived from a study of molecular identifiers for immune sequencing clone quantification. Previously published methods and listed TCR primers were used for the bulk TCR libraries. TCRdb called the PCR reads again in MiXCR, with one record for every CDR3 protein. The sample carries about 63,000 distinct CDR3 sequences, 15% to 20% recorded once. Sorting isolated naive CD8 T cells as CD8+CD4-CCR7+CD45RA+ events. Sequenced sample: naive CD8+ T cells from blood, with Jurkat cell RNA spiked in. Subset here: FACS-sorted CD8+CD4-CCR7+CD45RA+ naive T cells. This sequence originates from a human donor in good health. Some libraries in this study had Jurkat cell RNA spiked in.

The CDR3: CASSLMGDEQLF. The CDR3 bases are TGTGCCAGCAGCTTGATGGGGGATGAGCAGCTCTTC. The gene calls are TRBV5-5 and TRBJ2-1; D could derive from TRBD1 or TRBD2 (5 bases each). The CDR3 covers 12 residues. Germline CDR1 and CDR2: SGHKS and YYEKEE (reference sequence).